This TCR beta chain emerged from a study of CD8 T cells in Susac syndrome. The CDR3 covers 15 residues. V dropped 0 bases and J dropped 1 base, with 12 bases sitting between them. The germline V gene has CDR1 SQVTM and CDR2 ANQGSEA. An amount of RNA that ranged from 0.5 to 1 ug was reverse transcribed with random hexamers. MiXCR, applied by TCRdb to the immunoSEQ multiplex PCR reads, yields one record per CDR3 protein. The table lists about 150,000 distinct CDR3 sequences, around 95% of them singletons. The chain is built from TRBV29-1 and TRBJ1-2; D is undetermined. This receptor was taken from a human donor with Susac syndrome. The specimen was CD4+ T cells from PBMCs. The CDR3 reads CSVEDLGRINYGYTF. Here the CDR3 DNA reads TGCAGCGTTGAAGATCTTGGGCGGATTAACTATGGCTACACCTTC.